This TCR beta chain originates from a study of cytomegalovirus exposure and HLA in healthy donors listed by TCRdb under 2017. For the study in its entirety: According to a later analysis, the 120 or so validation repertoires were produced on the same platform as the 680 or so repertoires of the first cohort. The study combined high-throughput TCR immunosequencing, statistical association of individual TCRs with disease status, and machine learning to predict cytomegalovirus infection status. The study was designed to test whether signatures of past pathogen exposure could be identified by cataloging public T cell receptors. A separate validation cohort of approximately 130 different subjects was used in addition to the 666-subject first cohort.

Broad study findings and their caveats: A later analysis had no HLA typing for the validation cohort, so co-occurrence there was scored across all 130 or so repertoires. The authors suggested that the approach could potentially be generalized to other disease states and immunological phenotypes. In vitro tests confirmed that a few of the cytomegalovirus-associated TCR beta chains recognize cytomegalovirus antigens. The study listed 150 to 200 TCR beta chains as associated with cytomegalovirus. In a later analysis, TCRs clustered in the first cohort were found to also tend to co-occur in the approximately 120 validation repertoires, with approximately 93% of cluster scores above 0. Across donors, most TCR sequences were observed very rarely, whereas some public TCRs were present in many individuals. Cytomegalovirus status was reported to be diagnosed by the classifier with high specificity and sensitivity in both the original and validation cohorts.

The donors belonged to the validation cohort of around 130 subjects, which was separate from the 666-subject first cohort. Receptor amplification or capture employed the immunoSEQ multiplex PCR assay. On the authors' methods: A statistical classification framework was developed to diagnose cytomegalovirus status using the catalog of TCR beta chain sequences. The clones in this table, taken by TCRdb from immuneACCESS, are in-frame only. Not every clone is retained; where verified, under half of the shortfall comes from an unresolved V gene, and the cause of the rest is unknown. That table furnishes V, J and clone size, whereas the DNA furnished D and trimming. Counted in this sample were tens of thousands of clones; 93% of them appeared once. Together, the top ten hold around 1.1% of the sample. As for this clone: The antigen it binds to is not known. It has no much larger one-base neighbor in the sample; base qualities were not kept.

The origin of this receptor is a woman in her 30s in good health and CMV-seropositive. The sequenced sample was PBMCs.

The CDR3 protein sequence reads: CASSMFSGIETQYF. In nucleotides, the sequence is TGCGCCAGCAGCATGTTTTCGGGAATTGAGACCCAGTACTTC. The V and J genes are TRBV5-1 and TRBJ2-5; perhaps TRBD2 is the D gene, with 5 bases matching. V drops 4 bases and J drops 5 bases, leaving 15 bases in between. CDR1 SGHRS and CDR2 YFSETQ are derived from the germline V gene. The CDR3 spans 14 residues, from the cysteine through the phenylalanine. Of the read, only the CDR3 DNA is kept; its 42 bases are in frame from base 1.